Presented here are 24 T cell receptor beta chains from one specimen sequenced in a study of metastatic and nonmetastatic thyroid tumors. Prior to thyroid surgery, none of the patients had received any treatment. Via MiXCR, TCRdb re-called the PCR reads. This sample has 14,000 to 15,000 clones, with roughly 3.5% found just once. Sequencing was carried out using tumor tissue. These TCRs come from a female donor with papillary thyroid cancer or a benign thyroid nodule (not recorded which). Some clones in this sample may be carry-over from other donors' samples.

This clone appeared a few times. The CDR3 coding sequence is TGTGCCAGCAGTGACTCGCCAGGGGGCTTAGATACGCAGTATTTT. Translating it yields CASSDSPGGLDTQYF. The chain recombines TRBV6-4 with TRBJ2-3, with TRBD1 matching over 8 bases. The CDR3 covers 15 residues. V gave up 0 bases and J gave up 5 bases; unmatched junction bases: 4. Germline V gene sequence: CDR1 MRHNA, CDR2 SNTAGT.

The chain's CDR3 is CASSTDRGSGNTIYF. CDR3 nucleotides: TGCGCCAGCAGCACTGACAGGGGCTCTGGAAACACCATATATTTT. The chain joins TRBV5-1 to TRBJ1-3; 8 bases align to TRBD1. Germline V CDR1 and CDR2: SGHRS, YFSETQ. The CDR3 totals 15 residues. After removal of 4 bases from V and 0 bases from J, the junction contained 3 bases not matched to a gene.

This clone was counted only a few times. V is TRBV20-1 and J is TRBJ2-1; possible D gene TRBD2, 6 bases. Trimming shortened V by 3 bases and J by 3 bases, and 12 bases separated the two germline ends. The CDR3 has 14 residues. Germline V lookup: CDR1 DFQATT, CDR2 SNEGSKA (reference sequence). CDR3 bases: TGCAGTGCTAGTAGCGGCTCCTACTACAATGAGCAGTTCTTC. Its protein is CSASSGSYYNEQFF.

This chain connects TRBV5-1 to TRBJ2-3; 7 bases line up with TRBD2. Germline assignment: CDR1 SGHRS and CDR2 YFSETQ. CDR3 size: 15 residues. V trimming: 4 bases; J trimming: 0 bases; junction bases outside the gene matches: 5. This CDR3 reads CASSKGGTSTDTQYF. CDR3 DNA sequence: TGCGCCAGCAGCAAGGGAGGGACTAGCACAGATACGCAGTATTTT.

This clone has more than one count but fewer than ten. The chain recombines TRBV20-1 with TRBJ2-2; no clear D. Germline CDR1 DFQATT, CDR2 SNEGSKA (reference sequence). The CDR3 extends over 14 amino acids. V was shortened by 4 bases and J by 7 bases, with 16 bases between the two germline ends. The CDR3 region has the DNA TGCAGTGCTAAGCAAGCCTTTATGGACGGGGAGCTGTTTTTT. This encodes CSAKQAFMDGELFF.

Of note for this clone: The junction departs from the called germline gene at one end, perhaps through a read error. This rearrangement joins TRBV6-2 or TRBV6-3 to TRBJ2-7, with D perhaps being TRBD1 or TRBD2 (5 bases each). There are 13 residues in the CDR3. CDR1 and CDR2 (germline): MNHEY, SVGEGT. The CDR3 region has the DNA TGTGCCGGCAGGACCCCCCAGGGACACGAGCAGTACTTC. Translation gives CAGRTPQGHEQYF.

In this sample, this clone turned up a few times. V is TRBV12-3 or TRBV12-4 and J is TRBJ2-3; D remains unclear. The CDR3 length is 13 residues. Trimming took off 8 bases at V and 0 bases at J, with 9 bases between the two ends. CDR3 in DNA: TGTGCCAGCCGGGCTACTAGCACAGATACGCAGTATTTT. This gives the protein CASRATSTDTQYF.

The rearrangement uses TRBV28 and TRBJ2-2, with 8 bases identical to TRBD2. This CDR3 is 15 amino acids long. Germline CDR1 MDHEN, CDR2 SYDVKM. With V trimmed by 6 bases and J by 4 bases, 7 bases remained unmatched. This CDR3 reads CASRNSGIPTGELFF. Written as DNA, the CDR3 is TGTGCCAGCAGGAATAGCGGGATCCCCACCGGGGAGCTGTTTTTT.

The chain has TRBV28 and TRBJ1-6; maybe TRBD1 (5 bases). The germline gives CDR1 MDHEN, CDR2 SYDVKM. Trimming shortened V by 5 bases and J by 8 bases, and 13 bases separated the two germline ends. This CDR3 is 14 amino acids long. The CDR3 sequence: CASSPGLGDSPLHF. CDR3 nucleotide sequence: TGTGCCAGCAGTCCGGGACTAGGCGATTCACCCCTCCACTTT. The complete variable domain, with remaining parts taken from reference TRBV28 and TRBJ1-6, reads DVKVTQSSRYLVKRTGEKVFLECVQDMDHENMFWYRQDPGLGLRLIYFSYDVKMKEKGDIPEGYSVSREKKERFSLILESASTNQTSMYLCASSPGLGDSPLHFGNGTRLTVT.

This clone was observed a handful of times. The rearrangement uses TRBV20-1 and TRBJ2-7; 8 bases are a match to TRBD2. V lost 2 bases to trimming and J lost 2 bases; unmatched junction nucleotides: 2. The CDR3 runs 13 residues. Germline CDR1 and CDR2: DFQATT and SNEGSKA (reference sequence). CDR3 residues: CSARSRGAYEQYF. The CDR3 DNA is TGCAGTGCTAGATCGCGGGGGGCCTACGAGCAGTACTTC.

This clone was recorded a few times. The CDR3 nucleotides read TGTGCCATCAGAGACAGGGGGGCTAACTATGGCTACACCTTC. This sequence encodes CAIRDRGANYGYTF. V and J are TRBV6-1 and TRBJ1-2; 9 positions match TRBD1. In germline, CDR1 is MNHNS, CDR2 SASEGT. The V segment lost 10 bases and the J segment 0 bases; nucleotides outside the gene matches: 6. The CDR3 consists of 14 residues.

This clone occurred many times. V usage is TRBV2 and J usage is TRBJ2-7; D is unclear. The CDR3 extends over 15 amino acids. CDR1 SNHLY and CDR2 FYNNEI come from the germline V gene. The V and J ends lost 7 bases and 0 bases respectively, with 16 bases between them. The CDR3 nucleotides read TGTGCCAGCATTACGGATCCCTGGAGCTCCTACGAGCAGTACTTC. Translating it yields CASITDPWSSYEQYF.

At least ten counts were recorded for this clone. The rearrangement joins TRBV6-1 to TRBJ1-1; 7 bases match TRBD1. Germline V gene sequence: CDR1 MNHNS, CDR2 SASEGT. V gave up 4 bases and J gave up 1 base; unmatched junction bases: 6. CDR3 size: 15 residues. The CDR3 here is CASSGTGTENTEAFF. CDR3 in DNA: TGTGCCAGCAGTGGTACCGGGACAGAGAACACTGAAGCTTTCTTT.

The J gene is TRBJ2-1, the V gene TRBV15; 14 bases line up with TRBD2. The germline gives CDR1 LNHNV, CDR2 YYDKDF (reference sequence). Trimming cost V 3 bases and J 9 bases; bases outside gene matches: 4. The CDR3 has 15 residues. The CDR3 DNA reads TGTGCCACCAGCAGGACTAGCGGGAGGGCAGGTGAGCAGTTCTTC. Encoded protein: CATSRTSGRAGEQFF.

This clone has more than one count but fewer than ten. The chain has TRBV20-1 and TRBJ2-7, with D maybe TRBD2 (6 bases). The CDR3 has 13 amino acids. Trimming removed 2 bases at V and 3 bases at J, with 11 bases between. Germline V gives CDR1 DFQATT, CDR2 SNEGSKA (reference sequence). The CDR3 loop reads CSARPGTDYEQYF. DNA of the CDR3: TGCAGTGCTAGACCGGGGACTGACTACGAGCAGTACTTC.

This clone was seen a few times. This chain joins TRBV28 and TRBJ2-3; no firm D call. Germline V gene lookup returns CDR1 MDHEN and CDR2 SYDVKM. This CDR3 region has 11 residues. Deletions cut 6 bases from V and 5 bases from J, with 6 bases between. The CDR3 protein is CASSYIDTQYF. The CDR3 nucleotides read TGTGCCAGCAGCTACATAGATACGCAGTATTTT.

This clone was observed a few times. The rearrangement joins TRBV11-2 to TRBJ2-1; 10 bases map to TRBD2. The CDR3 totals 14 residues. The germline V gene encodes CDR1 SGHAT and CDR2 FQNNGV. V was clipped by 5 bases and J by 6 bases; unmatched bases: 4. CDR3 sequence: CASSAGLAVNEQFF. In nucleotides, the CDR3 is TGTGCCAGCAGCGCAGGACTAGCGGTCAATGAGCAGTTCTTC.

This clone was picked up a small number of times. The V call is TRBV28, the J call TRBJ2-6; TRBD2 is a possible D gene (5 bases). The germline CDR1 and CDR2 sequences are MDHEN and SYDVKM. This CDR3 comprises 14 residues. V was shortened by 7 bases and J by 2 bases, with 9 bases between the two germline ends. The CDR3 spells CASTLGAGANVLTF. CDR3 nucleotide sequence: TGTGCCAGCACCCTGGGAGCTGGGGCCAACGTCCTGACTTTC. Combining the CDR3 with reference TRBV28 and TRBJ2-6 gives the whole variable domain DVKVTQSSRYLVKRTGEKVFLECVQDMDHENMFWYRQDPGLGLRLIYFSYDVKMKEKGDIPEGYSVSREKKERFSLILESASTNQTSMYLCASTLGAGANVLTFGAGSRLTVL.

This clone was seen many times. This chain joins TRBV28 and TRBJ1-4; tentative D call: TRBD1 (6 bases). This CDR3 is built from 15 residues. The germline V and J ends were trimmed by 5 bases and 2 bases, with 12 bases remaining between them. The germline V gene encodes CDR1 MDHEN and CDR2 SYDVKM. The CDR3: CASSPWRGTNEKLFF. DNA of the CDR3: TGTGCCAGCAGTCCCTGGAGGGGGACTAATGAAAAACTGTTTTTT.

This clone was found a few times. As DNA, the CDR3 is TGTGCCAGCAGTTACCACGAGGGCGAGCAGTTCTTC. Translating gives CASSYHEGEQFF. The gene calls are TRBV6-5 and TRBJ2-1; possible D gene TRBD2, 5 bases. CDR1 is MNHEY, CDR2 SVGAGI, per germline. The V and J ends lost 2 bases and 10 bases respectively, with 9 bases between them. This CDR3 contains 12 residues.

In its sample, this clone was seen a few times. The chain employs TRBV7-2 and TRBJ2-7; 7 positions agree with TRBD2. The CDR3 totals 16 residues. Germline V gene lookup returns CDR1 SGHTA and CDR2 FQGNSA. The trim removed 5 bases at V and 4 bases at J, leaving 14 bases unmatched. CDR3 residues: CASSPVASGPFYEQYF. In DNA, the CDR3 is TGTGCCAGCAGCCCAGTGGCTAGCGGCCCTTTTTACGAGCAGTACTTC.

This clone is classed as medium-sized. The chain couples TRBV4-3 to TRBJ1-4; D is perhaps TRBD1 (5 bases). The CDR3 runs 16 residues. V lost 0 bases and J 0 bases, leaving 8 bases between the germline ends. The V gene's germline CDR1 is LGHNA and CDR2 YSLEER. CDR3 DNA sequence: TGCGCCAGCAGCCAAGACAGGGCGGCAACTAATGAAAAACTGTTTTTT. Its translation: CASSQDRAATNEKLFF.

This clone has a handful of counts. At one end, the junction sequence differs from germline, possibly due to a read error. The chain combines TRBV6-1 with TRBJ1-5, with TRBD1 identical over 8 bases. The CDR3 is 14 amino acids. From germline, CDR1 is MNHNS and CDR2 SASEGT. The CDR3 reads CASRMGQVGQPQHF. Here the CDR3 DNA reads TGCGCCAGCAGAATGGGACAGGTTGGTCAGCCCCAGCATTTT.

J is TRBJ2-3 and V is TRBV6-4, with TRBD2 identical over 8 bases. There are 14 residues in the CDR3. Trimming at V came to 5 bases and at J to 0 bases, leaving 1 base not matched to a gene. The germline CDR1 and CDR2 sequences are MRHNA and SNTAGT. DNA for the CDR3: TGTGCCAGCAGTTTAGCGGGGAGCACAGATACGCAGTATTTT. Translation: CASSLAGSTDTQYF.